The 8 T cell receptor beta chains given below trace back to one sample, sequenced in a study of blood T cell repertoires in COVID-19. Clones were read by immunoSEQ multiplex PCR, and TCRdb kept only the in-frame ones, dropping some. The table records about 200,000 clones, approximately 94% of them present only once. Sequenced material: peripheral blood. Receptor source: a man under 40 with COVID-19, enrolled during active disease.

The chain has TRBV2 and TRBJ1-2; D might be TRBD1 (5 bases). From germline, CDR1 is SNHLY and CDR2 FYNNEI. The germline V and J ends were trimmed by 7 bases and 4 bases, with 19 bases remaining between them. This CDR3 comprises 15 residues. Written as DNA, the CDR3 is TGTGCCAGCAATCCACCGGGGGGTGTTGGCTATGGCTACACCTTC. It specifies CASNPPGGVGYGYTF.

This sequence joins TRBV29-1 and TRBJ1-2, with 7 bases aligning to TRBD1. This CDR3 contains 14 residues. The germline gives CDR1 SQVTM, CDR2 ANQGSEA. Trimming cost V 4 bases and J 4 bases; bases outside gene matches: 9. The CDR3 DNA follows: TGCAGCGTTGGCTCGGACAGGACGATCTATGGCTACACCTTC. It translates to CSVGSDRTIYGYTF.

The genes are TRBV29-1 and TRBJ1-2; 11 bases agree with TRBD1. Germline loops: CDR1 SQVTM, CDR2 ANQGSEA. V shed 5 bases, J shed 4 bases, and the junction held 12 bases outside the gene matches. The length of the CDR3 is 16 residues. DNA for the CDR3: TGCAGCGTTACCGGGACAGGGGGATTACGCGGCTATGGCTACACCTTC. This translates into CSVTGTGGLRGYGYTF.

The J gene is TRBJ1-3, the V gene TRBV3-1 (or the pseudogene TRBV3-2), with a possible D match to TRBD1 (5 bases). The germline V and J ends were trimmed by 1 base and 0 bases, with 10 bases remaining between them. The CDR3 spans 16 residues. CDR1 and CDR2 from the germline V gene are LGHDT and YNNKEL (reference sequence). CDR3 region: CASSQAGSLSGNTIYF. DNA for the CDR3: TGTGCCAGCAGCCAAGCAGGGTCCCTCTCTGGAAACACCATATATTTT.

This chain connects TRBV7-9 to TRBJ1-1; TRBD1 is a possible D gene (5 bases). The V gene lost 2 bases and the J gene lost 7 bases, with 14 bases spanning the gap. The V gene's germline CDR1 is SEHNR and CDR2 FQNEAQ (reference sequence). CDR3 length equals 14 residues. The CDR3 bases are TGTGCCAGCAGCTTAAGGGACCCGGAGGGTGAAGCTTTCTTT. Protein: CASSLRDPEGEAFF.

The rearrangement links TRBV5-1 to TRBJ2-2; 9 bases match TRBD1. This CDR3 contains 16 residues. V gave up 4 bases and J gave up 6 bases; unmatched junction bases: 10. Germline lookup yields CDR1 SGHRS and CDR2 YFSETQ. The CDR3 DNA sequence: TGCGCCAGCAGCCCCGGACAGGGGAGGTCTCCCGGGGAGCTGTTTTTT. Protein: CASSPGQGRSPGELFF.

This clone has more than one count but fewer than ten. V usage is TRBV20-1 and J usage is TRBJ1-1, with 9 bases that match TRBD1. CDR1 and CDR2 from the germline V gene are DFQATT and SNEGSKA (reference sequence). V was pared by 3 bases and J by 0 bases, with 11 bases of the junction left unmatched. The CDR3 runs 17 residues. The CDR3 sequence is CSASWRRTGALNTEAFF. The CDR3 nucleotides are TGCAGTGCTAGTTGGCGAAGGACAGGGGCACTGAACACTGAAGCTTTCTTT.

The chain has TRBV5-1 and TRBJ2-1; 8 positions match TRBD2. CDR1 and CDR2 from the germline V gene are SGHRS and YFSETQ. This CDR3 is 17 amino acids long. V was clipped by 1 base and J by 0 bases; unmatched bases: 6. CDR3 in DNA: TGCGCCAGCAGCTTGCTAACGGGGGGGCCCTCCTACAATGAGCAGTTCTTC. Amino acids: CASSLLTGGPSYNEQFF.